What follows are 22 T cell receptor beta chains derived from one specimen sequenced in a study of regulatory T cells in long-lasting Graves disease. Relying on iRepertoire HTBI primers and Arm-PCR of CDR3 regions, the team built TCR beta libraries. Each CDR3 protein is one row after TCRdb ran MiXCR on the multiplex PCR reads. The sample records about 300,000 distinct CDR3 sequences, about 20% being singletons. The time point here: newly diagnosed GD, antithyroid drugs for less than 3 months. PBMC-extracted RNA yielded the TCR library. The source material was peripheral blood mononuclear cells (PBMCs), sampled at new diagnosis, from a patient treated with antithyroid drugs. All receptors come from a female donor with Graves disease.

This clonotype occurred many times. The chain uses TRBV7-9 and TRBJ1-1; TRBD1 aligns across 7 bases. The CDR3 covers 14 residues. Per the germline V gene, CDR1 is SEHNR and CDR2 is FQNEAQ (reference sequence). V shed 1 base and J 4 bases; nucleotides not matched to a gene: 3. The chain's CDR3 is CASSLGGQPTEAFF. CDR3 nucleotide sequence: TGTGCCAGCAGCTTAGGGGGACAGCCCACTGAAGCTTTCTTT.

This clonotype has ten or more counts. CDR3 nucleotides: TGCAGTGCTGATACGGGAGGGGATGAGCAGTTCTTC. It encodes CSADTGGDEQFF. V is TRBV20-1 and J is TRBJ2-1, with 8 bases lining up with TRBD2. With V trimmed by 5 bases and J by 8 bases, 5 bases remained unmatched. The length of the CDR3 is 12 residues. Germline V gives CDR1 DFQATT, CDR2 SNEGSKA (reference sequence).

This clonotype was seen many times. The V gene is TRBV12-3 or TRBV12-4, the J gene TRBJ1-1, with D possibly being TRBD1 (6 bases). The CDR3 totals 13 residues. The V gene lost 7 bases and the J gene lost 5 bases, with 14 bases spanning the gap. Written as DNA, the CDR3 is TGTGCCAGCAACTACAGGGTCGGGACTGAAGCTTTCTTT. Translation gives CASNYRVGTEAFF.

This chain joins TRBV20-1 and TRBJ1-1; no firm D call. The V end lost 5 bases, the J end lost 0 bases, and 10 bases lay between the germline ends. Per the germline V gene, CDR1 is DFQATT and CDR2 is SNEGSKA (reference sequence). The CDR3 runs 13 residues. This CDR3 reads CSASRAVNTEAFF. As DNA, the CDR3 is TGCAGTGCTTCCCGGGCCGTGAACACTGAAGCTTTCTTT.

Remarks on this clonotype: Just one base apart from a much larger clone, this may be a read error. This chain links TRBV30 with TRBJ1-5; tentative D call: TRBD1 (6 bases). The CDR3 extends over 15 amino acids. V was cut by 0 bases and J by 3 bases, with 12 bases left in between. Germline lookup yields CDR1 GTSNPN and CDR2 SVGIG (reference sequence). CDR3 sequence (DNA): TGTGCCTGGAGTGTACGAGGGGGGATCAATCAGCCCCAGCATTTT. Translation: CAWSVRGGINQPQHF.

This clonotype showed up just a few times. This chain uses TRBV2 with TRBJ1-5; D not certain. With 0 bases removed from V and 6 bases from J, the gap between germline ends came to 15 bases. Germline V gives CDR1 SNHLY, CDR2 FYNNEI. This CDR3 is 16 amino acids long. The DNA for the CDR3 is TGTGCCAGCAGTGAAGCTGATGTCCGGTCCGGTCAGCCCCAGCATTTT. Its protein is CASSEADVRSGQPQHF. The complete variable domain, with remaining parts taken from reference TRBV2 and TRBJ1-5, reads EPEVTQTPSHQVTQMGQEVILRCVPISNHLYFYWYRQILGQKVEFLVSFYNNEISEKSEIFDDQFSVERPDGSNFTLKIRSTKLEDSAMYFCASSEADVRSGQPQHFGDGTRLSIL.

This clonotype has a count of ten or more. The chain links TRBV7-2 to TRBJ2-1; D is ambiguous. CDR1 is SGHTA and CDR2 is FQGNSA in the germline V gene. This CDR3 spans 14 amino acids. V lost 1 base and J lost 9, with 13 bases in between. CDR3 sequence reads: CASSLGYRSAEQFF. The CDR3 DNA reads as TGTGCCAGCAGCTTAGGCTATCGATCGGCTGAGCAGTTCTTC.

This clonotype showed up many times. The rearrangement links TRBV2 to TRBJ2-5, with 9 bases lining up with TRBD2. The CDR3 has 14 amino acids. Per germline, CDR1 SNHLY and CDR2 FYNNEI. J was trimmed by 2 bases and V by 6 bases; bases with no gene match: 4. The CDR3 nucleotides read TGTGCCAGCAGGGCGGGAGGGGGTCAAGAGACCCAGTACTTC. Protein product: CASRAGGGQETQYF.

This clonotype was found many times. The chain couples TRBV20-1 to TRBJ2-7; 9 positions agree with TRBD2. The CDR3 contains 13 residues. Looked up from germline, CDR1 is DFQATT and CDR2 is SNEGSKA (reference sequence). With V trimmed by 3 bases and J by 7 bases, 7 bases remained unmatched. The CDR3 nucleotides read TGCAGTGCTAGGGAGCGGGAGGCTCTTGAGCAGTACTTC. This gives the protein CSAREREALEQYF.

This clonotype was detected many times. The genes are TRBV28 and TRBJ1-2, with D perhaps matching TRBD1 (5 bases). The CDR3 has 17 amino acids. V was cut by 5 bases and J by 4 bases, with 23 bases left in between. Germline V gene lookup returns CDR1 MDHEN and CDR2 SYDVKM. CDR3 nucleotide sequence: TGTGCCAGCAGTACGGGAGGCGGGGACTCCGGGATCTATGGCTACACCTTC. It specifies CASSTGGGDSGIYGYTF.

This clonotype occurred many times. This chain uses TRBV24-1 with TRBJ2-5, with D possibly being TRBD1 (6 bases). CDR1 is KGHDR and CDR2 is SFDVKD in the germline V gene. V gave up 0 bases and J gave up 2 bases, with 9 bases separating them. The CDR3 contains 15 residues. CDR3 residues: CATSDLSRGQETQYF. CDR3 DNA: TGTGCCACCAGTGATTTGAGCAGGGGTCAAGAGACCCAGTACTTC.

This clonotype was found many times. The chain carries TRBV27 and TRBJ2-7; D is unresolved. The V gene's germline CDR1 is MNHEY and CDR2 SMNVEV (reference sequence). V was trimmed by 5 bases and J by 9 bases, leaving 17 bases between them. The CDR3 is 13 amino acids. The CDR3 sequence is CASSPRAPRRQYF. CDR3 bases: TGTGCCAGCAGTCCCCGGGCTCCGCGGCGGCAGTACTTC.

This clonotype has at least ten counts. The CDR3 sequence is CASSLIQGTRGGEQYF. CDR3 DNA sequence: TGTGCCAGCAGTCTTATACAGGGGACCCGAGGGGGTGAGCAGTACTTC. The chain combines TRBV12-3 or TRBV12-4 with TRBJ2-7; the match to TRBD1 covers 7 bases. This CDR3 region has 16 residues. V was clipped by 5 bases and J by 7 bases; unmatched bases: 17.

V and J are TRBV3-1 and TRBJ2-5; TRBD2 matches at 8 bases. CDR3 length: 15 amino acids. CDR1 and CDR2 (germline): LGHDT, YNNKEL (reference sequence). V trimming: 5 bases; J trimming: 9 bases; junction bases outside the gene matches: 14. CDR3 amino acids: CASSSRTSMGEAQYF. The CDR3 bases are TGTGCCAGCAGCTCAAGGACTAGCATGGGGGAGGCCCAGTACTTC.

This clonotype came up many times. The chain recombines TRBV10-3 with TRBJ1-2; no definite D call. Germline V gene data show CDR1 as ENHRY and CDR2 as SYGVKD. This CDR3 is 14 amino acids long. V lost 3 bases, J lost 4 bases, and 12 bases lay in between. The CDR3 DNA is TGTGCCATCAGTGATTGGGGTCGGAGCTATGGCTACACCTTC. Translated: CAISDWGRSYGYTF.

This clonotype was recorded at least ten times. The chain has TRBV27 and TRBJ2-1; 10 nucleotides agree with TRBD1. The CDR3 runs to 13 residues. The trim removed 4 bases at V and 9 bases at J, leaving 3 bases unmatched. CDR1 MNHEY and CDR2 SMNVEV come from the germline V gene (reference sequence). For the CDR3, the DNA is TGTGCCAGCAGTTGGGGACAGGGGAGTGAGCAGTTCTTC. It specifies CASSWGQGSEQFF.

This clonotype was seen ten or more times. The chain carries TRBV15 and TRBJ2-2; weak D call: TRBD1 (6 bases). Trimming left V 5 bases short and J 8 bases short, with 6 bases between. The CDR3 has 11 residues. Germline V lookup: CDR1 LNHNV, CDR2 YYDKDF (reference sequence). The CDR3, as DNA: TGTGCCACCAGCGGGACAGGGGAGCTGTTTTTT. Encoded protein: CATSGTGELFF.

The rearrangement links TRBV11-1 to TRBJ2-5; TRBD1 might be the D (5 bases). The J call is uncertain, as TRBJ2-1 better fits the DNA end. CDR1 and CDR2 from the germline V gene are SGHAT and FQDESV (reference sequence). There are 15 residues in the CDR3. Written as DNA, the CDR3 is TGTGCCAGCAGCTTAGGTAGTTGGGGCCACAATGAGCAGTTCTTC. This sequence encodes CASSLGSWGHNEQFF.

In this sample, this clonotype turned up a few times. The chain couples TRBV5-1 to TRBJ2-7; D gene ambiguous. Germline lookup yields CDR1 SGHRS and CDR2 YFSETQ. This CDR3 has 11 amino acids. Trimming pared 2 bases from V and 7 bases from J, leaving 7 bases between. CDR3 loop: CASSFLREQYF. The CDR3, as DNA: TGCGCCAGCAGCTTCCTACGAGAGCAGTACTTC.

This clonotype has at least ten counts. J is TRBJ2-1 and V is TRBV5-1, with 14 bases matching TRBD2. CDR1 and CDR2 (germline): SGHRS, YFSETQ. V shed 0 bases, J shed 2 bases, and the junction held 1 base outside the gene matches. The CDR3 is 17 residues long. The CDR3 sequence is CASSLGLAGGTYNEQFF. The CDR3, as DNA: TGCGCCAGCAGCTTGGGACTAGCGGGAGGGACCTACAATGAGCAGTTCTTC.

The J gene is TRBJ2-2, the V gene TRBV20-1; D unclear. With 3 bases removed from V and 7 bases from J, the gap between germline ends came to 18 bases. From germline, CDR1 is DFQATT and CDR2 SNEGSKA (reference sequence). The CDR3 runs 15 residues. The chain's CDR3 is CSARPETFKLGELFF. CDR3 bases: TGCAGTGCTAGGCCCGAGACGTTTAAACTCGGGGAGCTGTTTTTT.

This clonotype came up many times. This rearrangement joins TRBV28 to TRBJ2-1; TRBD1 aligns across 12 bases. The CDR3 contains 15 residues. Germline CDR1 and CDR2: MDHEN and SYDVKM. The V segment lost 4 bases and the J segment 8 bases; nucleotides outside the gene matches: 6. CDR3 DNA sequence: TGTGCCAGCAGTTCGGGACAGGGGGCGCGGGATGAGCAGTTCTTC. Protein: CASSSGQGARDEQFF.